This T cell receptor (beta chain) is from a study of blood T cell repertoires in COVID-19. In the study overall: Italy, Spain and the United States were the sources of the convalescent and acute COVID-19 samples. Nucleic acid was either cDNA or gDNA, and it came from T cells, B-cell-depleted T cells, or PBMCs.

Original processing notes: By means of reference gene primer amplification, nucleated cell counts were estimated. The assay was immunoSEQ multiplex PCR, and TCRdb's table has in-frame clones only and misses some. The DNA gave D and trimming, while V, J and clone size come from that table. The top ten clones hold 15% to 20% of a sample with 65,000 to 95,000 clones, approximately 80% of them seen once. The germline V gene has CDR1 KGHSH and CDR2 LQKENI. The germline V and J ends were trimmed by 3 bases and 0 bases, with 5 bases remaining between them. The CDR3 consists of 13 residues. This clonotype originated in an elderly man with active or convalescent COVID-19. What was sequenced was peripheral blood. This rearrangement joins TRBV18 to TRBJ1-1; no firm D call. The CDR3 bases are TGTGCCAGCTCACCTGGGCTGAACACTGAAGCTTTCTTT. Encoded protein: CASSPGLNTEAFF.